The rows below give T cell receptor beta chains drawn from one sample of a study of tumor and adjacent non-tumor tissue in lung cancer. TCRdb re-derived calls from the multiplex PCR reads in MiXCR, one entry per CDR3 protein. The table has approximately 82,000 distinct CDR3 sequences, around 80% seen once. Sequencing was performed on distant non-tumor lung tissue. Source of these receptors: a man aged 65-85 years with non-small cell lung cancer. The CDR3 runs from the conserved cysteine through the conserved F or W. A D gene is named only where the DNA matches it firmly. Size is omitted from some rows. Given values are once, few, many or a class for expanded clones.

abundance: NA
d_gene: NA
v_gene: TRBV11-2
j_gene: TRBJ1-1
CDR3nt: TGTGACAGCCGGTTCGGGAACACTGAATCTTTATTT
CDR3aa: CDSRFGNTESLF

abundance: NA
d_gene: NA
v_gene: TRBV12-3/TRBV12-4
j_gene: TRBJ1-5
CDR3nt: TGTGCCAGCAGTTTAGTGGGGGGTCAGCCCCAGGATTTT
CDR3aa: CASSLVGGQPQDF

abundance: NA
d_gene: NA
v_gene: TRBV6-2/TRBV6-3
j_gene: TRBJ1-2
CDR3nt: TGTGTCAACCGTTACCAAGACCAGGGAGGATATGGCTACACCTTC
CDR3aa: CVNRYQDQGGYGYTF

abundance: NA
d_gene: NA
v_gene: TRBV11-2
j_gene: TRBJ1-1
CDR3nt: TGTGCCAGCAGCTTCGCCAATACAAGAAACACTGAAACTTTCTTT
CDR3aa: CASSFANTRNTETFF

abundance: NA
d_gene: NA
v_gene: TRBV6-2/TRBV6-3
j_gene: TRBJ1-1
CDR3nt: TGTGCCAGCAGTTCCTCGCCCAGCAGGGCTGAAGCTTTCTTC
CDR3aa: CASSSSPSRAEAFF

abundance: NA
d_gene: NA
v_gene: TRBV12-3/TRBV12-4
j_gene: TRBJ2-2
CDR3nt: TGTGCCAGCAGTCCCCAACATGGGAACGCCCGGAAGCTCTTTTTT
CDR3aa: CASSPQHGNARKLFF

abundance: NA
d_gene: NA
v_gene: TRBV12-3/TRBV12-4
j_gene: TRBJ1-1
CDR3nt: TGTGCCAGTAGTTTAGAACAGCACACTGAAGCTTTCTTT
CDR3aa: CASSLEQHTEAFF

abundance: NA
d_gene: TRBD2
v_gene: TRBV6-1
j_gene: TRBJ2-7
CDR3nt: TGTGCCAGCGGAAAAGGGACTAGCGGCCACTCATACGAGCAGTACTTC
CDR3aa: CASGKGTSGHSYEQYF

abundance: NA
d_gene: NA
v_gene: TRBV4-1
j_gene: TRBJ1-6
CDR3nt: TGCGCCAGGAGCCAAGAGTCCAAATCCTCCTATAATTCACCCCTCCATTTT
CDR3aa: CARSQESKSSYNSPLHF

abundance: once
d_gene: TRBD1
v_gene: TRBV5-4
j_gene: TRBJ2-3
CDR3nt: TGTGCCAGTATCCCTACAGGGGTCCTCACGGATACGCAGTATTTT
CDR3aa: CASIPTGVLTDTQYF

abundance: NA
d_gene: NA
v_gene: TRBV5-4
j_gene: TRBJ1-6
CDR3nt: TGTACTAGCAGCTACTTACCGGGACACCTTAATTCACCCCTCCACTTT
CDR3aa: CTSSYLPGHLNSPLHF

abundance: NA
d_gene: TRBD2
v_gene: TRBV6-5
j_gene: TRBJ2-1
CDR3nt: TGTGCCACCTCATATAGCGGGGCTGGGCTTGAGCAGTTCTTC
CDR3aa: CATSYSGAGLEQFF

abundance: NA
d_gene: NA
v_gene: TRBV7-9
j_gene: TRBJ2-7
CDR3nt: TGTGCCAGCATTTTTGGGTATTACGAGCAGTACTTC
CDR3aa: CASIFGYYEQYF

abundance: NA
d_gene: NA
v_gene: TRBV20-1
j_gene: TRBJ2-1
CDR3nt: TGCAGTGCTAGAGATGTATCACCGTACAATGAGCAGTTCTTC
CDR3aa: CSARDVSPYNEQFF

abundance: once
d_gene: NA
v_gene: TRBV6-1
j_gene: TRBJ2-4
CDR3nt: TGTGACAGCTGGGGGGTCAAAAACATTCAGTACTTC
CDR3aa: CDSWGVKNIQYF

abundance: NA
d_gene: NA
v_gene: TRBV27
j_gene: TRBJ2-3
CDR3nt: TGTGCCAGCAGTCGCCTGAGGTTTAGTTGGCAGGAGGGGACAAATACGCAGTATTTT
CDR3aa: CASSRLRFSWQEGTNTQYF

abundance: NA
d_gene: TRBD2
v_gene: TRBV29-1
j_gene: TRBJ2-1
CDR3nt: TGCAGCGCTGTGGGGAGGGGTACACGCAATGGGCAGTTCTTC
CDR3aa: CSAVGRGTRNGQFF

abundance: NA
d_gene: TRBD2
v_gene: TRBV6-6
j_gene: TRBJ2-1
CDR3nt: TGTGTCAGCAGTTACACGCAGGGACTAGGAAGTAGGAATGAGCAGTTCTTC
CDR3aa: CVSSYTQGLGSRNEQFF

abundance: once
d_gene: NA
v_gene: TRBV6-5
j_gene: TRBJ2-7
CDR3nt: TGTGCCAGTCAGGGTTGGACCTACGAGCAGTACTTC
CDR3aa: CASQGWTYEQYF

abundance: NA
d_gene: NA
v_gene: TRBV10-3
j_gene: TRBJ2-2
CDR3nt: TGTGTCATCAGTGAGTCTCGGAATGCCACCGGGGAGCTGTTTTTT
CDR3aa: CVISESRNATGELFF

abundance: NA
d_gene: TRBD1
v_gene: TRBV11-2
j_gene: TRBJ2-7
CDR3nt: TGTGCCAGCAGCCCGGGACAGGTCTCCTACGGGCATTACTTC
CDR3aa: CASSPGQVSYGHYF

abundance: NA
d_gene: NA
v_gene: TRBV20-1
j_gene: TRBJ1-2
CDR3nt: TGTAGTGTCAAGACAGGAGGGTCGCAAGGCTACACCTTC
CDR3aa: CSVKTGGSQGYTF

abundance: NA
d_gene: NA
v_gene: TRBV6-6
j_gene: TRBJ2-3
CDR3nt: TGTACCAACACCGGCCGGGAGTCTAGCTCAGATACGCAGTATTTT
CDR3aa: CTNTGRESSSDTQYF

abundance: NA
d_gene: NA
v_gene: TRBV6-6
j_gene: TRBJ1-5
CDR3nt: TGTACCAGCAGTTACATTTTGGTACAGCCCCAGCATTTT
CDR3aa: CTSSYILVQPQHF

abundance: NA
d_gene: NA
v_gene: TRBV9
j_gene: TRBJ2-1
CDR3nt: TGTACCAGCAGCGTAGGGGTTGACAATGAACTGTTCTTC
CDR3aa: CTSSVGVDNELFF

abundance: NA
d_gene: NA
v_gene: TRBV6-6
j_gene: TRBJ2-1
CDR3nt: TGTGCCAGCAGTTATAATAGCGGAGGGCTTACCAACAATGAGCAGTTCTTC
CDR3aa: CASSYNSGGLTNNEQFF

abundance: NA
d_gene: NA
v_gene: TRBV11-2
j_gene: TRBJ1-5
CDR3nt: TGTGCCAGCAGCTCACAGGGATTCTCCGATACGCAGCATTTT
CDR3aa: CASSSQGFSDTQHF

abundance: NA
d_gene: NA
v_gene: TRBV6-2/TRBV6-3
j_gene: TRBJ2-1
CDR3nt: TGTGCCAGTACTCCAAAAGTTAGGAATTCGTGGAATGAGCAGTTCTTC
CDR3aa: CASTPKVRNSWNEQFF

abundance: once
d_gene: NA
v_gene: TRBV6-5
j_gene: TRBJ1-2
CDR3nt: TGTTCCAGGAGTTACTCGCACAGACCCGCTAATTATGGCTACACCTTC
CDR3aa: CSRSYSHRPANYGYTF

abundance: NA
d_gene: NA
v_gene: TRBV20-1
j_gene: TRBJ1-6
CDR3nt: TGCAGTGCTAAGACAAGGGGAATTTTTCGGTCATCCCTCCACTTT
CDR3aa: CSAKTRGIFRSSLHF

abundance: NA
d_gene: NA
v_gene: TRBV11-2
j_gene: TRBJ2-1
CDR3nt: TGTGCCTGCAGCTTAGAATGTCTGGGGCGGACTTCCCATAATGAGCAGTTCTTC
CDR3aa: CACSLECLGRTSHNEQFF

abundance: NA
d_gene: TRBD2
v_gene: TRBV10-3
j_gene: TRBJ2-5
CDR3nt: TGTGCCATCAGTGAGTCCACAGCGGGATCAGAGATCCAGTACTTC
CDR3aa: CAISESTAGSEIQYF

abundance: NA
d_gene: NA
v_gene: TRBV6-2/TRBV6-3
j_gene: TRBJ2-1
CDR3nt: TGTGCCAGCAGCACGCACGGGAGCCGTTCCTACAATGAGCGGTTCTTC
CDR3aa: CASSTHGSRSYNERFF

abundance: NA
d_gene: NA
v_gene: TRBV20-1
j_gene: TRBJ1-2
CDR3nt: TGCAGTGCCCCGGCAGGGATTGGTCATGGCTACACTTTC
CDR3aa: CSAPAGIGHGYTF

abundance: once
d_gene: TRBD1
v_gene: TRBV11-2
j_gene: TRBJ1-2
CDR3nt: TGTGCCAGCTCGACGACAGGGGGTAACTATGGCTACACTTTC
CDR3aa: CASSTTGGNYGYTF

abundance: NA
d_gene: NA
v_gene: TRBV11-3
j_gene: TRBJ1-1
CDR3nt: TGTGTCAGTAGCCCCCCGGCGAACACTGATGCTTTCTTT
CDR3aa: CVSSPPANTDAFF

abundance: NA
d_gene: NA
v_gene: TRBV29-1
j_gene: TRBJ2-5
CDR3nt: TGCAGCGCCAAGCCCTACCTCCAGGCAGGTCAAGAGATCCAGTGCTTC
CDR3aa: CSAKPYLQAGQEIQCF

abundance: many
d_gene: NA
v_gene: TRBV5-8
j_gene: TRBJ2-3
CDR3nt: TGTGCCAGCAGCTTGCGTAACGGTGGGCAGTATTTT
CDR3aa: CASSLRNGGQYF

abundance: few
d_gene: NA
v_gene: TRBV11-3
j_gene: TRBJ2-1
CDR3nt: TGTGCCAGCAGCTTAAATCCCACGGGGGGCAGAGGTGAGCAATTCTTC
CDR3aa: CASSLNPTGGRGEQFF

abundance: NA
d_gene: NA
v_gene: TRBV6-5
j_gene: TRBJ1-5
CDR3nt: TGTGCCGGCAGGCGACTTCAGGGAGGTCAGCCCCAGCATTTT
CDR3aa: CAGRRLQGGQPQHF

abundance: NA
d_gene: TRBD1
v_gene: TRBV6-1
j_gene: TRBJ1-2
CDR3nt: TGTGCGAACACCACCCGGGACAGGAACGGTGGTGGCTACACCTTC
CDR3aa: CANTTRDRNGGGYTF

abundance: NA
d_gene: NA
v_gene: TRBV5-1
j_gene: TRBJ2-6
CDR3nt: TGCGCCAGCAGTTCCGGGAAAGGGCTAGGTGGGGCCAACGTACTGACTTTC
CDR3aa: CASSSGKGLGGANVLTF

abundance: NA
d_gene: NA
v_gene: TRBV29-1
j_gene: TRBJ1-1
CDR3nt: TGCAGCGTCGAAACCTTGCAGGCAGCGAAAAATGAAGCTTTCTTT
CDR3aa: CSVETLQAAKNEAFF

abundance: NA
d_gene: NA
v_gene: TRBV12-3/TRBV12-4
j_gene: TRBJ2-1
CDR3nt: TGTGCCAGCAGTCCTGCTGGGGAAGGGCGTGGGAATGAGCAGTTCTTC
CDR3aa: CASSPAGEGRGNEQFF